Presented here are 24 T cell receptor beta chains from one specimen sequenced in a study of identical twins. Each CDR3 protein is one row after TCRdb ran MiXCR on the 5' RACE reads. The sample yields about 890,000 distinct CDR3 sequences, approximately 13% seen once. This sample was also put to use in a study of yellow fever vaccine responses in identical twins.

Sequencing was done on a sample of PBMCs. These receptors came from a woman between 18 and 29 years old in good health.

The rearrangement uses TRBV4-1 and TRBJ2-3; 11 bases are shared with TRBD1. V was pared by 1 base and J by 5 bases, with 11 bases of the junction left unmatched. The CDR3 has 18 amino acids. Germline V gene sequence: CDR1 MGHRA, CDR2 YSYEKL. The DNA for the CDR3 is TGCGCCAGCAGCCAAGCCGTACCGGGACAGGGGGGGAGAGATACGCAGTATTTT. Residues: CASSQAVPGQGGRDTQYF.

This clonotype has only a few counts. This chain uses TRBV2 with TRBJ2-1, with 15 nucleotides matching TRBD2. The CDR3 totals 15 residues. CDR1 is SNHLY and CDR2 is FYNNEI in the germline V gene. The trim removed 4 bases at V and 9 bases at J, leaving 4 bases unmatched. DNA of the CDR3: TGTGCCAGCAGTGGGACTAGCGGGAGGGCTCGTGAGCAGTTCTTC. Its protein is CASSGTSGRAREQFF.

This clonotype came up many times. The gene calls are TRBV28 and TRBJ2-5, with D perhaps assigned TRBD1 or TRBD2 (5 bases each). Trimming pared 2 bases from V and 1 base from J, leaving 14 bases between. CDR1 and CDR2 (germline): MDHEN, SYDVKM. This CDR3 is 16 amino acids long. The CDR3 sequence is CASSLLGTGTQETQYF. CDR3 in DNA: TGTGCCAGCAGTTTACTTGGGACGGGGACCCAAGAGACCCAGTACTTC.

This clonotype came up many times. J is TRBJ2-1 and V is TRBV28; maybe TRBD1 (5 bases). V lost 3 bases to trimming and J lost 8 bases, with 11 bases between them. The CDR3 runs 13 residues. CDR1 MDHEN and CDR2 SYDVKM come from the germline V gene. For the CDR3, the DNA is TGTGCCAGCAGTTTCCAGGGTTCCTATGAGCAGTTCTTC. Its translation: CASSFQGSYEQFF.

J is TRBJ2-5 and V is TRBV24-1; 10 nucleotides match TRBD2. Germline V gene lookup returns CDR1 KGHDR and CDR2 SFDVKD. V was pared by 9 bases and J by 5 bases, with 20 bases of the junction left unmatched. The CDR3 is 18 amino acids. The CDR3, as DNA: TGTGCCACCCCCTTCGTTATAGCGGGGGGAGTCTTAGGGGAGACCCAGTACTTC. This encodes CATPFVIAGGVLGETQYF.

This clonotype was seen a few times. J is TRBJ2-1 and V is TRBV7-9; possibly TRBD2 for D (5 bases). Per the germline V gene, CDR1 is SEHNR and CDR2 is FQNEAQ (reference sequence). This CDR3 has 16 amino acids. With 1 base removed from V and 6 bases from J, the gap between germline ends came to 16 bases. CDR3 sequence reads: CASSLGRVGLVNEQFF. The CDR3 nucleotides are TGTGCCAGCAGCTTAGGGCGGGTTGGGTTGGTCAATGAGCAGTTCTTC. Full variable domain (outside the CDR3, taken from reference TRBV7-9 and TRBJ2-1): DTGVSQNPRHKITKRGQNVTFRCDPISEHNRLYWYRQTLGQGPEFLTYFQNEAQLEKSRLLSDRFSAERPKGSFSTLEIQRTEQGDSAMYLCASSLGRVGLVNEQFFGPGTRLTVL.

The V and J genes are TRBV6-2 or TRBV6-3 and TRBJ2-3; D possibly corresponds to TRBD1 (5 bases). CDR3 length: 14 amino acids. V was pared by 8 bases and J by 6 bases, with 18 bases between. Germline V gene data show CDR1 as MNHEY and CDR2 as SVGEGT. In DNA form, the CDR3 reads TGTGCCAGCTCTACCGCAGGGCATGCGGATACGCAGTATTTT. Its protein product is CASSTAGHADTQYF.

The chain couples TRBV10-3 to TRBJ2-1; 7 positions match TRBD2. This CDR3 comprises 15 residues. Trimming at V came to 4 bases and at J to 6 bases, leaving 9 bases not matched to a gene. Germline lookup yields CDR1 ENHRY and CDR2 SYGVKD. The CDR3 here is CAISGRTSQSNEQFF. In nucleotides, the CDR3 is TGTGCCATCAGTGGTCGGACTAGTCAGTCCAATGAGCAGTTCTTC.

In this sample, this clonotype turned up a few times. The CDR3 is CASSLTPSGSSTGELFF. DNA of the CDR3: TGCGCCAGCAGCTTGACGCCTAGCGGGAGTAGCACCGGGGAGCTGTTTTTT. The chain couples TRBV5-1 to TRBJ2-2, with 10 bases that match TRBD2. Germline CDR1 is SGHRS and CDR2 is YFSETQ. Trimming cost V 1 base and J 4 bases; bases outside gene matches: 7. CDR3 size: 17 residues.

The CDR3 region has the DNA TGTGCCAGCAATTCAAGTCCGCGTTCTGAAGCTTTCTTT. Amino acids: CASNSSPRSEAFF. This chain uses TRBV28 with TRBJ1-1, with D uncertain. The germline gives CDR1 MDHEN, CDR2 SYDVKM. This CDR3 is built from 13 residues. Deletions cut 7 bases from V and 6 bases from J, with 15 bases between.

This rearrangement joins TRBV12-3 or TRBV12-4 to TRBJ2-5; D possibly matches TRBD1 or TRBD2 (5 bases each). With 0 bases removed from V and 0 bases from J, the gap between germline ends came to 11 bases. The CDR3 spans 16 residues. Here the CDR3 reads CASSLAGVGDQETQYF. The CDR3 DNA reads TGTGCCAGCAGTTTAGCAGGTGTGGGGGACCAAGAGACCCAGTACTTC.

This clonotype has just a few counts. CDR3 bases: TGCGCCAGCAGCCAAGTTGAGGGCGGACCCTACGAGCAGTACGTC. Encoded protein: CASSQVEGGPYEQYV. The chain is built from TRBV4-1 and TRBJ2-7, with D possibly TRBD2 on 5 matching bases. V lost 1 base to trimming and J lost 2 bases, with 12 bases between them. Germline loops: CDR1 MGHRA, CDR2 YSYEKL. This CDR3 comprises 15 residues.

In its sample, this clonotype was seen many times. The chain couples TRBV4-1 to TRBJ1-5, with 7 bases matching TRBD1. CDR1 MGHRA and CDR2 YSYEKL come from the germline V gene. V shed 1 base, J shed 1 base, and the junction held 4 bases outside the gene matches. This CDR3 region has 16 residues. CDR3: CASSQGQGMSNQPQHF. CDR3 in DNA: TGCGCCAGCAGCCAAGGACAGGGTATGAGCAATCAGCCCCAGCATTTT.

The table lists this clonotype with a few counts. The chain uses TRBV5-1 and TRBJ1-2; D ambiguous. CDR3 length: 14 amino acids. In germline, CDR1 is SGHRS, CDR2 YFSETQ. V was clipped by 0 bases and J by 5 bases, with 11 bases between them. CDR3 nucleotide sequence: TGCGCCAGCAGCTTGGATCACGAGAAATATGGCTACACCTTC. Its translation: CASSLDHEKYGYTF.

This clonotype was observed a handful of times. DNA for the CDR3: TGTGCCAGCAGCGTCGGGACTCTTCAAGAGACCCAGTACTTC. Its protein product is CASSVGTLQETQYF. The J gene is TRBJ2-5, the V gene TRBV5-5; TRBD2 might be the D (6 bases). The CDR3 spans 14 residues. The V gene's germline CDR1 is SGHKS and CDR2 YYEKEE (reference sequence). V gave up 4 bases and J gave up 2 bases, with 12 bases separating them. Complete variable domain (other parts from reference TRBV5-5 and TRBJ2-5): DAGVTQSPTHLIKTRGQQVTLRCSPISGHKSVSWYQQVLGQGPQFIFQYYEKEERGRGNFPDRFSARQFPNYSSELNVNALLLGDSALYLCASSVGTLQETQYFGPGTRLLVL.

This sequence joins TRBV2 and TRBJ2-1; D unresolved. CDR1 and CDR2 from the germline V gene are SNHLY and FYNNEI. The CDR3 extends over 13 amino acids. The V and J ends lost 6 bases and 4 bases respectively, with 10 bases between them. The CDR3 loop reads CASRTTGYNEQFF. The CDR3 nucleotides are TGTGCCAGCAGGACGACCGGATACAATGAGCAGTTCTTC.

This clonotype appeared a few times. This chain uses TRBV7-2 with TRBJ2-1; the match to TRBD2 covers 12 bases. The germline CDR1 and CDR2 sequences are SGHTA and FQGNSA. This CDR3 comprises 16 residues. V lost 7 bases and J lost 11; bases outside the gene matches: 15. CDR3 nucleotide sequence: TGTGCCAGCACCTCAAAAGGGACTAGCGGGCCATACAAGCAGTTCTTC. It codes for CASTSKGTSGPYKQFF. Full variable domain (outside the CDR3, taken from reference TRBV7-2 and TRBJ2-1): GAGVSQSPSNKVTEKGKDVELRCDPISGHTALYWYRQSLGQGLEFLIYFQGNSAPDKSGLPSDRFSAERTGGSVSTLTIQRTQQEDSAVYLCASTSKGTSGPYKQFFGPGTRLTVL.

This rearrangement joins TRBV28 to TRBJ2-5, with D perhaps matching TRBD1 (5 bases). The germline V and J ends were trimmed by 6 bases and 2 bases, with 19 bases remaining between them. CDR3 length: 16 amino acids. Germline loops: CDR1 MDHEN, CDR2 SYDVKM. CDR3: CASSPPWRQRQETQYF. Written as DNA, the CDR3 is TGTGCCAGCAGCCCCCCGTGGCGACAGAGACAAGAGACCCAGTACTTC.

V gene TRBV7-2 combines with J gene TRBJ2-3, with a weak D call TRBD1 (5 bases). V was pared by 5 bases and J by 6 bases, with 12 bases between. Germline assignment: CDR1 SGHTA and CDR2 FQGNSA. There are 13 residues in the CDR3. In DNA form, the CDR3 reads TGTGCCAGCAGCAATTTATACAGGGATACGCAGTATTTT. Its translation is CASSNLYRDTQYF.

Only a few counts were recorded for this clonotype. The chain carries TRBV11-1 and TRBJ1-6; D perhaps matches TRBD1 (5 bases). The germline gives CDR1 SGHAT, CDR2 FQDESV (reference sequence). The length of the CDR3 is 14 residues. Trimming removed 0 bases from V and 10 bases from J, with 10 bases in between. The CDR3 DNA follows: TGTGCCAGCAGCTTAGCGGGACGAGGATCACCCCTCCACTTT. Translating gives CASSLAGRGSPLHF.

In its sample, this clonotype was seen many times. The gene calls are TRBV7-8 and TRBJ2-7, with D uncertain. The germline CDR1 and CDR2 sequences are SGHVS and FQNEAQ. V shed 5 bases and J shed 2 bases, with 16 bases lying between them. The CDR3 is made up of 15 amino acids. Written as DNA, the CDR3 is TGTGCCAGCAGCCAAAAGGGTCTTCGAGCCTACGAGCAGTACTTC. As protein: CASSQKGLRAYEQYF.

CDR3: CASSYNARSENIQYF. The CDR3 DNA reads TGTGCCAGCAGTTACAACGCTAGGTCAGAAAACATTCAGTACTTC. The chain has TRBV12-3 or TRBV12-4 and TRBJ2-4, with D hard to call. This CDR3 comprises 15 residues. V lost 4 bases and J lost 5, with 15 bases in between.

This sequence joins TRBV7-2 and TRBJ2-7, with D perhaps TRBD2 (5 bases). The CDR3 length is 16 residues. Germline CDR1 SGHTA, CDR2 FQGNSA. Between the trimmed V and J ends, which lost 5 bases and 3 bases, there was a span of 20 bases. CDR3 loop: CASSHQPSAGDYEQYF. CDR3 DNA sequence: TGTGCCAGCAGCCACCAACCCAGCGCCGGGGACTACGAGCAGTACTTC. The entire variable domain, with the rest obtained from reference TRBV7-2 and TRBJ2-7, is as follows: GAGVSQSPSNKVTEKGKDVELRCDPISGHTALYWYRQSLGQGLEFLIYFQGNSAPDKSGLPSDRFSAERTGGSVSTLTIQRTQQEDSAVYLCASSHQPSAGDYEQYFGPGTRLTVT.

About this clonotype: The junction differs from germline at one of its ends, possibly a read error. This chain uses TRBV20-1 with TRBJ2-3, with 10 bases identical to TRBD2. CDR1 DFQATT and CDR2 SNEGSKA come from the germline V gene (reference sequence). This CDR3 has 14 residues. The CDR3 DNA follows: TGCAGTGCTATAAGCGGGGGGGGGACAGATACGCAGTTTTTT. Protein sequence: CSAISGGGTDTQFF.